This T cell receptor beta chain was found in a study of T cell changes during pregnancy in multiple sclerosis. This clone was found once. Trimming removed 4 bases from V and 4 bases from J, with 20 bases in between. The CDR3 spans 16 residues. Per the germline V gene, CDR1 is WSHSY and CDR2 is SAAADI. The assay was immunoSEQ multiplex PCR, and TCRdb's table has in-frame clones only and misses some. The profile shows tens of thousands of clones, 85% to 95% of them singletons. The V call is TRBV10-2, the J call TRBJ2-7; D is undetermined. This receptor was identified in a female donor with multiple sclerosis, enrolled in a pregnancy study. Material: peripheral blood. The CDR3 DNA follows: TGCGCCAGCAGTGTGAAGGCACTACTCTCCCAATACGAGCAGTACTTC. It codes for CASSVKALLSQYEQYF.